The rows below give T cell receptor beta chains drawn from one sample of a study of blood T cells in healthy people across ages. TCRdb reprocessed the 5' RACE reads with MiXCR, giving one entry per CDR3 protein. The repertoire has 1.5 million to 2 million distinct CDR3 sequences, about 35% of them found once; the top ten carry 10% to 12%. Material for sequencing was blood. The receptor set was obtained from a woman aged 25 to 45 in good health. Each CDR3 is given with its conserved first and last residue. A D gene is named only where the DNA matches it firmly. Where a row states a size, it is once, few, many or the class of an expanded clone; other rows omit it.

>TRBV6-5|TRBJ1-1|NA|14|NA
CASSPDMWNTEAFF
TGTGCCAGCAGCCCCGACATGTGGAACACTGAAGCTTTCTTT
>TRBV6-2/TRBV6-3|TRBJ2-7|TRBD2|15|NA
CAVQPTSGGSYEQYF
TGTGCCGTCCAACCTACTAGCGGGGGTTCCTACGAGCAGTACTTC
>TRBV6-5|TRBJ2-1|TRBD2|20|NA
CASSYSFGLAGESSYNEQFF
TGTGCCAGCAGTTACTCGTTCGGACTAGCGGGGGAAAGCTCCTACAATGAGCAGTTCTTC
>TRBV5-1|TRBJ2-7|TRBD2|16|NA
CASSLSTSGSRYEQYF
TGCGCCAGCAGCTTGAGCACTAGCGGGAGTCGGTACGAGCAGTACTTC
>TRBV6-5|TRBJ2-1|NA|15|NA
CASSRAPPSYNEQFF
TGTGCCAGCAGCCGAGCCCCGCCTTCCTACAATGAGCAGTTCTTC
>TRBV12-3/TRBV12-4|TRBJ1-1|NA|12|few
CASSASGDEAFF
TGTGCCAGCAGTGCCTCCGGGGACGAGGCTTTCTTT
>TRBV4-2|TRBJ2-5|TRBD1|14|many
CASSQDLRGETQYF
TGTGCCAGCAGCCAAGATCTCAGGGGGGAGACCCAGTACTTC
>TRBV19|TRBJ2-1|NA|15|NA
CASSPGPANPNEQFF
TGTGCCAGTAGTCCCGGGCCAGCGAACCCCAATGAGCAGTTCTTC
>TRBV5-1|TRBJ2-7|NA|14|many
CASSLGRTPYEQYF
TGCGCCAGCAGCTTGGGTCGGACACCCTACGAGCAGTACTTC
>TRBV20-1|TRBJ2-6|TRBD1|20|few
CSARDSNTGTGNSGANVLTF
TGCAGTGCTAGAGATTCTAACACCGGGACAGGTAACTCTGGGGCCAACGTCCTGACTTTC
>TRBV6-1|TRBJ2-7|TRBD1|15|few
CASSDRTGYTYEQYF
TGTGCCAGCAGCGACCGGACAGGTTACACCTACGAGCAGTACTTC
>TRBV11-2|TRBJ1-5|NA|15|once
CASSLRGYGNQPQHF
TGTGCCAGCAGCTTAAGGGGGTATGGCAATCAGCCCCAGCATTTT
>TRBV10-3|TRBJ2-3|TRBD1|13|few
CAIRDRGADTQYF
TGTGCCATCAGAGACAGGGGGGCAGATACGCAGTATTTT
>TRBV12-3/TRBV12-4|TRBJ1-2|NA|17|few
CASRQSLSLGPNYGYTF
TGTGCCAGCAGGCAAAGCCTCTCTTTGGGGCCTAACTATGGCTACACCTTC
>TRBV11-3|TRBJ2-5|TRBD1|16|few
CASSPGTGLAEETQYF
TGTGCCAGCAGCCCAGGGACAGGACTCGCGGAAGAGACCCAGTACTTC
>TRBV2|TRBJ2-5|TRBD1|14|few
CASSGDRGIGTQYF
TGTGCCAGCAGTGGGGACAGGGGCATCGGGACCCAGTACTTC
>TRBV18|TRBJ2-7|NA|15|NA
CASSPNSRELHEQYF
TGTGCCAGCTCACCGAATAGCAGGGAACTACACGAGCAGTACTTC
>TRBV4-1|TRBJ1-1|NA|15|few
CASSQDHEMNTEAFF
TGCGCCAGCAGCCAAGATCACGAAATGAACACTGAAGCTTTCTTT
>TRBV6-1|TRBJ2-7|NA|12|many
CASSEGLDEQYF
TGTGCCAGCAGTGAAGGATTGGACGAGCAGTACTTC
>TRBV9|TRBJ1-4|TRBD1|17|NA
CASSVKDRGHSNEKLFF
TGTGCCAGCAGCGTAAAGGATAGGGGGCATTCGAATGAAAAACTGTTTTTT
>TRBV9|TRBJ2-7|TRBD2|16|many
CASSLGEGFPLYEQYF
TGTGCCAGCTCCTTAGGGGAGGGGTTCCCTTTGTACGAGCAGTACTTC
>TRBV6-5|TRBJ2-1|NA|12|NA
CASSYSPIQQFF
TGTGCCAGCAGTTACTCGCCCATTCAGCAGTTCTTC
>TRBV12-3/TRBV12-4|TRBJ2-1|TRBD1|13|NA
CASSSGQFPEQFF
TGTGCCAGCAGCTCGGGACAGTTCCCTGAGCAGTTCTTC
>TRBV7-9|TRBJ2-5|NA|15|few
CATLALGGLFSTQYF
TGTGCCACCTTGGCCCTGGGGGGGCTCTTCAGTACCCAGTACTTC
>TRBV20-1|TRBJ2-2|NA|14|NA
CSAISPGHTGELFF
TGCAGTGCGATAAGCCCCGGGCACACCGGGGAGCTGTTTTTT
>TRBV10-3|TRBJ2-7|NA|15|many
CAISEEGISSYEQYF
TGTGCCATCAGTGAGGAGGGTATAAGTTCCTACGAGCAGTACTTC
>TRBV11-2|TRBJ1-2|NA|18|NA
CASSPRAVQLGRLYGYTF
TGTGCCAGCAGCCCCCGGGCGGTGCAGTTGGGGCGGCTCTATGGCTACACCTTC
>TRBV29-1|TRBJ2-7|NA|12|many
CSVAWDTYEQYF
TGCAGCGTTGCGTGGGATACCTACGAGCAGTACTTC
>TRBV6-2/TRBV6-3|TRBJ2-7|TRBD2|15|few
CASKSLAGASYEQYF
TGTGCCAGCAAATCACTAGCGGGGGCCTCCTACGAGCAGTACTTC
>TRBV3-1|TRBJ2-5|NA|14|NA
CASSQEVGRETQYF
TGTGCCAGCAGCCAAGAGGTAGGGAGGGAGACCCAGTACTTC
>TRBV20-1|TRBJ2-5|TRBD2|15|NA
CSASPSGGRGETQYF
TGCAGTGCTAGTCCTAGCGGGGGCCGAGGAGAGACCCAGTACTTC
>TRBV4-1|TRBJ2-1|TRBD2|16|NA
CASSQVTSGGDGEQFF
TGCGCCAGCAGCCAAGTAACTAGCGGGGGGGACGGTGAGCAGTTCTTC
>TRBV10-3|TRBJ2-5|NA|13|once
CAISVQGGHGQYF
TGTGCCATCAGTGTTCAGGGAGGCCACGGGCAGTACTTC
>TRBV7-7|TRBJ2-3|TRBD2|19|NA
CASSLGPKGGGAAGDTQYF
TGTGCCAGCAGCTTAGGTCCCAAAGGCGGGGGGGCCGCTGGAGATACGCAGTATTTT
>TRBV20-1|TRBJ1-6|NA|15|NA
CSAPSIGGEYSPLHF
TGCAGTGCTCCCTCGATTGGGGGGGAATATTCACCCCTCCACTTT
>TRBV10-3|TRBJ2-2|NA|12|NA
CARGRNTGELFF
TGTGCCAGGGGTCGAAACACCGGGGAGCTGTTTTTT
>TRBV20-1|TRBJ2-5|NA|13|NA
CSATPSAQETQYF
TGCAGTGCTACTCCTAGCGCCCAAGAGACCCAGTACTTC
>TRBV6-5|TRBJ1-6|NA|15|NA
CASSLARPDNSPLHF
TGTGCCAGCAGCCTAGCCCGGCCCGATAATTCACCCCTCCACTTT
>TRBV10-2|TRBJ2-1|TRBD1|15|NA
CASRHIGTGGDEQFF
TGCGCCAGCAGACACATAGGGACAGGGGGCGATGAGCAGTTCTTC
>TRBV6-1|TRBJ2-7|TRBD2|17|NA
CASSSRGLAGYFNEQYF
TGTGCCAGCAGCTCGCGGGGGCTAGCGGGATATTTTAACGAGCAGTACTTC
>TRBV20-1|TRBJ2-1|NA|15|few
CSARDGKQGFYEQFF
TGCAGTGCTAGAGATGGGAAACAGGGTTTTTATGAGCAGTTCTTC
>TRBV7-6|TRBJ2-3|NA|14|NA
CASSKTGFAGTQYF
TGTGCCAGCAGCAAGACAGGATTTGCGGGTACGCAGTATTTT
>TRBV20-1|TRBJ1-2|NA|15|NA
CSASIRGQGDYGYTF
TGCAGTGCTTCTATCCGCGGGCAGGGTGACTATGGCTACACCTTC
>TRBV5-1|TRBJ2-5|TRBD2|15|few
CASSFLAGIQETQYF
TGCGCCAGCAGCTTTTTAGCGGGGATACAAGAGACCCAGTACTTC
>TRBV14|TRBJ2-6|NA|16|NA
CASSQAGRHGANVLTF
TGTGCCAGCAGCCAGGCGGGGCGACATGGGGCCAACGTCCTGACTTTC
>TRBV19|TRBJ2-7|NA|13|NA
CASSIGASETQYF
TGTGCCAGTAGTATTGGGGCTTCTGAAACCCAGTACTTC
>TRBV3-1|TRBJ2-4|NA|15|few
CASSRNTEYRGIQYF
TGTGCCAGCAGCCGCAACACAGAGTACCGGGGCATTCAGTACTTC
>TRBV5-1|TRBJ2-1|TRBD2|16|NA
CASSLWGSGGNNEQFF
TGCGCCAGCAGCTTGTGGGGTAGCGGGGGCAACAATGAGCAGTTCTTC
>TRBV27|TRBJ2-1|TRBD2|15|NA
CARSLIAGGGNEQFF
TGTGCCCGCAGTTTAATAGCGGGAGGAGGGAATGAGCAGTTCTTC